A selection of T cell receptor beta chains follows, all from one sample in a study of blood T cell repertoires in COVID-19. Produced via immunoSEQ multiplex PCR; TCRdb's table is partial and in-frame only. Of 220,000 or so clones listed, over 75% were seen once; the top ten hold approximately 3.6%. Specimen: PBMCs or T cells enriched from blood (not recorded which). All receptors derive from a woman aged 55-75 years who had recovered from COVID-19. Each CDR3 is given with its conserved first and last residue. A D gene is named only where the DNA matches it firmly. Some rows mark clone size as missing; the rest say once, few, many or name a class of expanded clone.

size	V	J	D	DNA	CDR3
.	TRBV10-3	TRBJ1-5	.	TGTGCCATCAGTGTCCAGGGGAGGGTTCAGCCCCAGCATTTT	CAISVQGRVQPQHF
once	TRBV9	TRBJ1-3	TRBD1	TGTGCCAGCAGCGTACAGGGGGCTTGGGGAAACACCATATATTTT	CASSVQGAWGNTIYF
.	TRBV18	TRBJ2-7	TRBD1	TGTGCCAGCTCACCTACGACAGGGATGGAGGAGCAGTACTTC	CASSPTTGMEEQYF
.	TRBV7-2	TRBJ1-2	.	TGTGCCAGCAGCTCTCAAGGGAGGTCAGGCTATGGCTACACCTTC	CASSSQGRSGYGYTF
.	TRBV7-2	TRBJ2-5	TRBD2	TGTGCCAGCAGCTTATGGAGCGGGGGGCCCGGGGAGACCCAGTACTTC	CASSLWSGGPGETQYF
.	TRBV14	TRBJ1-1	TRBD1	TGTGCCAGCAGCCTATGGACAGGGAACACTGAAGCTTTCTTT	CASSLWTGNTEAFF
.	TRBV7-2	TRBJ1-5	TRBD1	TGTGCCAGCAGCCCCCGGACAGGGTTCGGGCAGCCCCAGCATTTT	CASSPRTGFGQPQHF
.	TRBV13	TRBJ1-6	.	TGTGCCAGCAGCTTAGGCTCCGGGACAACGAATTCACCCCTCCACTTT	CASSLGSGTTNSPLHF
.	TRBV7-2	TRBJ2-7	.	TGTGCCAGCAGCTTAGACACTAGCTCTCCCTCCTACGAGCAGTACTTC	CASSLDTSSPSYEQYF
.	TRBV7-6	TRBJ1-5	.	TGTGCCAGCAGCCTCAGCGGCAATCAGCCCCAGCATTTT	CASSLSGNQPQHF
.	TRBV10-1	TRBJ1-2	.	TGCGCCAGTTCCCCCTCCGAGGATTTGGGCTACACCTTC	CASSPSEDLGYTF
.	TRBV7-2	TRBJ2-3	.	TGTGCCAGCAGCCCCTCCCCGGGCACAGATACGCAGTATTTT	CASSPSPGTDTQYF
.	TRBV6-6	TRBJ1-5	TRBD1	TGTGCCAGCAGTATAACAGGGGGCCCTAGCAATCAGCCCCAGCATTTT	CASSITGGPSNQPQHF
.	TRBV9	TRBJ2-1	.	TGTGCCAGCAGCGTAGAGGGGCCCGGCTACAATGAGCAGTTCTTC	CASSVEGPGYNEQFF
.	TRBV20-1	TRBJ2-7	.	TGCAGCGGAGGATCATACGAGCAGTACTTC	CSGGSYEQYF
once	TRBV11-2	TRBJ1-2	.	TGTGCCAGCAGTCTGACTGGTCGGCTAGCCTATGGCTACACCTTC	CASSLTGRLAYGYTF
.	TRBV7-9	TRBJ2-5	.	TGTGCCAGCAGCCAGACAGGGAGGGAGACCCAGTACTTC	CASSQTGRETQYF
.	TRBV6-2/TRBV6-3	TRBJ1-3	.	TGTGCCAGCAGTGCACAGGGATCAGCCGGAAACACCATATATTTT	CASSAQGSAGNTIYF
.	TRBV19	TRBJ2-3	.	TGTGCCAGTAGTACCGCGGGTTCTAGCACAGATACGCAGTATTTT	CASSTAGSSTDTQYF
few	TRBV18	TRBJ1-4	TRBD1	TGTGCCAGCTCACCATTGGGACAGGGAGGTGAAAAACTGTTTTTT	CASSPLGQGGEKLFF
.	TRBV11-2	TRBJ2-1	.	TGTGCCAGCAGCTTCTTAATAGCGGTCAATGAGCAGTTCTTC	CASSFLIAVNEQFF
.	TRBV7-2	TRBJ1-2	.	TGTGCCAGCAGCGGGCCCCTATCACGCTACACCTTC	CASSGPLSRYTF
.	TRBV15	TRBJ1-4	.	TGTGCCACCAGCAGAGGGGTTGGAGGTAATGAAAAACTGTTTTTT	CATSRGVGGNEKLFF
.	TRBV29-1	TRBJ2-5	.	TGCAGCGTTGGGGACACCCAAGAGACCCAGTACTTC	CSVGDTQETQYF
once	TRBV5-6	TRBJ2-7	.	TGTGCCAGCAGCTTATCATTCTACGAGCAGTACTTC	CASSLSFYEQYF
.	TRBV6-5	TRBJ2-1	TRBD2	TGTGCCAGCAGAGCCCGGGAGGTTGGGTTCTTC	CASRAREVGFF
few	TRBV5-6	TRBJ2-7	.	TGTGCCAGCAGCTTGGCCAGAGAAGGGGCCTGGGCCTACGAGCAGTACTTC	CASSLAREGAWAYEQYF
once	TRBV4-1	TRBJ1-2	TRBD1	TGCGCCAGCAGCCAAGGGGACAGCATTAACTATGGCTACACCTTC	CASSQGDSINYGYTF
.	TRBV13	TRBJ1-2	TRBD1	TGTGCCAGCAGCTTACAAGGGTCCGGGACAGCCTTACCATTTAACTATGGCTACACCTTC	CASSLQGSGTALPFNYGYTF
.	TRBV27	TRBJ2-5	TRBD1	TGTGCCAGCAGTTTACCCCCGACAGGGAAAGGGACCCAGTACTTC	CASSLPPTGKGTQYF
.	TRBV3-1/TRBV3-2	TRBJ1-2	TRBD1	TGTGCCAGCAGCCACAAGACAGGGTATGGCTACACCTTC	CASSHKTGYGYTF
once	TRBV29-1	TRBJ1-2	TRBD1	TGCAGCGTTGAACAGGGGGCGGGAGGCTACACCTTC	CSVEQGAGGYTF
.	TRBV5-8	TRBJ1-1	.	TGTGCCAGCAGCTTGGTAGCTACTGAAGCTTTCTTT	CASSLVATEAFF
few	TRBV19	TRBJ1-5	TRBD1	TGTGCCAGTAAAAGGGACAGGGTAATTGATCAGCCCCAGCATTTT	CASKRDRVIDQPQHF
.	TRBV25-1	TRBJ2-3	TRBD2	TGTGCCAGCAGTGAGACTAGCGGTAGCACAGATACGCAGTATTTT	CASSETSGSTDTQYF
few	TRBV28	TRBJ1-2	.	TGTGCCATCCGGATTGGGCCAGCTTCCACCTTC	CAIRIGPASTF
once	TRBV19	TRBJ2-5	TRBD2	TGTGCCAGTAGTATTGCACGAGCGGGAGGCGGGACCCAGTACTTC	CASSIARAGGGTQYF
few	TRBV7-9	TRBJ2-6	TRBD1	TGTGCCAGCAGCTTAGGGGGACAGGGGTGGACTGGGGCCAACGTCCTGACTTTC	CASSLGGQGWTGANVLTF
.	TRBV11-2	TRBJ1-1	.	TGTGCCAGCAGCTTATTCAGGGGAAACACTGAAGCTTTCTTT	CASSLFRGNTEAFF
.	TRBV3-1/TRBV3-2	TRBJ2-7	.	TGTGCCAGCAGCCAAGATCCGCGTGGGGGAGGCGCCTACGAGCAGTACTTC	CASSQDPRGGGAYEQYF
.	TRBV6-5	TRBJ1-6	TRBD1	TGTGCCAGCAGGCCCGGGACAGTCTATAATTCACCCCTCCACTTT	CASRPGTVYNSPLHF
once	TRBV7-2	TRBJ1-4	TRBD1	TGTGCCAGCAGCTTACAACAGGGGATAGATAAACTGTTTTTT	CASSLQQGIDKLFF
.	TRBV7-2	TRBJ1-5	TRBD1	TGTGCCAGCAGCTTTGGGGGACAGGGGGCAGGTCAGCCCCAGCATTTT	CASSFGGQGAGQPQHF
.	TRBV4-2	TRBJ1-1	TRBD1	TGTGCCAGCAGCCAAGCGGGACAGCAGAACACTGAAGCTTTCTTT	CASSQAGQQNTEAFF
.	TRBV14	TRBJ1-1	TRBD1	TGTGCCAGCAGCTACAGGACAGGGCATACTGAAGCTTTCTTT	CASSYRTGHTEAFF
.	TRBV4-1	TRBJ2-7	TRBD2	TGCGCCAGCAGCCGCGGACTAGCGGGGGCCTACGAGCAGTACTTC	CASSRGLAGAYEQYF
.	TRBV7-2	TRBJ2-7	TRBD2	TGTGCCAGCAGCCTCGGGACTAGCGGGAGCCACTACGAGCAGTACTTC	CASSLGTSGSHYEQYF
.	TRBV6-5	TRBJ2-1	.	TGTGCCAGCAGCCGCACAGGGAATGAGCAGTTCTTC	CASSRTGNEQFF
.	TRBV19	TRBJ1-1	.	TGTGCCAGTACCCCCAGTCGGAACACTGAAGCTTTCTTT	CASTPSRNTEAFF
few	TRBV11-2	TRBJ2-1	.	TGTGCCAGCAGCTTAGAGGGGCTCCTAGGGAATGAGCAGTTCTTC	CASSLEGLLGNEQFF
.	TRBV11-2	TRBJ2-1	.	TGTGCCAGCAGCTTAGTGGCTAGCTCCGTCGATGAGCAGTTCTTC	CASSLVASSVDEQFF
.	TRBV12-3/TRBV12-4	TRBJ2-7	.	TGTGCCAGCAGTTTACTAGGCTACGAGCAGTACTTC	CASSLLGYEQYF
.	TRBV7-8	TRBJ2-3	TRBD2	TGTGCCAGCAGCTTTCGGACTAGCGCCCGCACAGATACGCAGTATTTT	CASSFRTSARTDTQYF
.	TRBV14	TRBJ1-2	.	TGTGCCAGCAGCCAAGGGACTCACTATGGCTACACCTTC	CASSQGTHYGYTF
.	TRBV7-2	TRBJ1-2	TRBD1	TGTGCCAGCAGCCCATACCGACAGGGAACAAATGGCTACACCTTC	CASSPYRQGTNGYTF
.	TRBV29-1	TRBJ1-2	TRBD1	TGCAGCGTTGGTACAGGGGTCGACGGCTACACCTTC	CSVGTGVDGYTF
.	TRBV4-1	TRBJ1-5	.	TGCGCCAGCAGCCAAGATCATCACAGAAACAATCAGCCCCAGCATTTT	CASSQDHHRNNQPQHF
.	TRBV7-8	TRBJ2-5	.	TGTGCCAGCAGCCCAGTTGGGTCTAGTGGCACTAAAGAGACCCAGTACTTC	CASSPVGSSGTKETQYF
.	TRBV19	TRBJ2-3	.	TGTGCCAGTAGCGGCCTAGCAATCTCTAGCACAGATACGCAGTATTTT	CASSGLAISSTDTQYF
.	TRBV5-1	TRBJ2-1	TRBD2	TGCGCCAGCAGCTTGGGAGGCGCGGGGGGGCGGAATGAGCAGTTCTTC	CASSLGGAGGRNEQFF